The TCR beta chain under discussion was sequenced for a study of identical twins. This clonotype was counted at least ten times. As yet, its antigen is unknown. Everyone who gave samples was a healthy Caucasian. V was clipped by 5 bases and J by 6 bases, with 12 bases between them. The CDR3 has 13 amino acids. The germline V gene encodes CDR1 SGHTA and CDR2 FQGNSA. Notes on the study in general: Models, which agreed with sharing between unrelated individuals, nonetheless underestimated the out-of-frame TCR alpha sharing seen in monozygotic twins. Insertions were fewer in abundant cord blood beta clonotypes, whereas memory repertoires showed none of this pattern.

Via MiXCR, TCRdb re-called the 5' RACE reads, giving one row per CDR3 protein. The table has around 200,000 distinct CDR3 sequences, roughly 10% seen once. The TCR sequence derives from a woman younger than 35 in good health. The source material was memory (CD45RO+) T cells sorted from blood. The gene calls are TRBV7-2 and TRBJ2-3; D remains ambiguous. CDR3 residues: CASSGALGDTQYF. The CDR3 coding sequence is TGTGCCAGCAGCGGAGCTTTGGGGGATACGCAGTATTTT. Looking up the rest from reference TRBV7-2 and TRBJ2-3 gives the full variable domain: GAGVSQSPSNKVTEKGKDVELRCDPISGHTALYWYRQSLGQGLEFLIYFQGNSAPDKSGLPSDRFSAERTGGSVSTLTIQRTQQEDSAVYLCASSGALGDTQYFGPGTRLTVL.